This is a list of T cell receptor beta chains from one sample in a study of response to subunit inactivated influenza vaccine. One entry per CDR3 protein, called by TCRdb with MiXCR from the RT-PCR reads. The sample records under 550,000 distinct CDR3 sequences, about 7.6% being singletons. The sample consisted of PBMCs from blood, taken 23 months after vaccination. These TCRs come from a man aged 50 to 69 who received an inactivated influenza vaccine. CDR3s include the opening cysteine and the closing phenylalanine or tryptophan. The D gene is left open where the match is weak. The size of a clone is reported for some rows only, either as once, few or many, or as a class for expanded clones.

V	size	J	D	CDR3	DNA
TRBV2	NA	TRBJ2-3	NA	CASSERADTQYF	TGTGCCAGCAGTGAAAGGGCGGATACGCAGTATTTT
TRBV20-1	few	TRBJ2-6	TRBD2	CSAGGEGTTSLTSGANVLTF	TGCAGTGCTGGAGGGGAGGGGACGACCTCCTTAACCTCTGGGGCCAACGTCCTGACTTTC
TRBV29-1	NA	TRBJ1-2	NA	CSVADSPNYGYTF	TGCAGCGTTGCTGACTCCCCTAACTATGGCTACACCTTC
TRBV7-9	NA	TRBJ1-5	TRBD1	CASSFSSGQGGQPQHF	TGTGCCAGCAGCTTTAGTTCTGGACAGGGTGGTCAGCCCCAGCATTTT
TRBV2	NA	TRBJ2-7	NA	CAGEVVRDYEQYF	TGTGCCGGAGAGGTCGTCCGGGACTACGAGCAGTACTTC
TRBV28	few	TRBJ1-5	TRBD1	CASSPPPGGQPQHF	TGTGCCAGCAGCCCCCCACCAGGGGGCCAGCCCCAGCATTTT
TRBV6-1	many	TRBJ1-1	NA	CASSRNGGAGAEAFF	TGTGCCAGCAGTCGGAACGGAGGCGCCGGGGCTGAAGCTTTCTTT
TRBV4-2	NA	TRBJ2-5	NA	CASSQDKGMETQYF	TGTGCCAGCAGCCAAGATAAAGGGATGGAGACCCAGTACTTC
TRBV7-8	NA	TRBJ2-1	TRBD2	CASSLIAGGANEQFF	TGTGCCAGCAGCTTAATTGCGGGGGGGGCCAATGAGCAGTTCTTC
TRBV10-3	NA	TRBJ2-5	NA	CASRGAGAQETQYF	TGTGCCTCCCGGGGGGCGGGGGCCCAAGAGACCCAGTACTTC
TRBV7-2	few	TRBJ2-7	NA	CASSRDNSGYYEQYF	TGTGCCAGCAGCCGGGACAACTCGGGGTATTACGAGCAGTACTTC
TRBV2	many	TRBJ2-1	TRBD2	CASRTSGRLNEQFF	TGTGCCAGCAGGACTAGCGGGAGACTCAATGAGCAGTTCTTC
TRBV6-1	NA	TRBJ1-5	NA	CASSEVRGAGQPQHF	TGTGCCAGCAGTGAAGTACGGGGGGCTGGTCAGCCCCAGCATTTT
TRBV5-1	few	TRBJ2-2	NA	CASSSHNQGLGELFF	TGCGCCAGCAGCTCCCATAATCAGGGGCTCGGGGAGCTGTTTTTT
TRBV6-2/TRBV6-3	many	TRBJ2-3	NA	CASRATSTDTQYF	TGTGCCAGCAGAGCGACTAGCACAGATACGCAGTATTTT
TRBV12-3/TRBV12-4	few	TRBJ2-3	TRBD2	CASSFTGGDPQYF	TGTGCCAGCAGTTTCACCGGGGGGGACCCGCAGTATTTT
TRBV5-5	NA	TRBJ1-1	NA	CASSFGLMNTEAFF	TGTGCCAGCAGCTTCGGACTCATGAACACTGAAGCTTTCTTT
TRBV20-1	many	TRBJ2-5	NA	CSARDWGGTQYF	TGCAGTGCTAGAGATTGGGGTGGGACCCAGTACTTC
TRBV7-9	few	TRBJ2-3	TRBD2	CASSPRTSGSANTQYF	TGTGCCAGCAGCCCCAGGACTAGCGGGAGTGCGAATACGCAGTATTTT
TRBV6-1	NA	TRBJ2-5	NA	CASSEWGVGKETQYF	TGTGCCAGTTCGGAGTGGGGGGTTGGAAAAGAGACCCAGTACTTC
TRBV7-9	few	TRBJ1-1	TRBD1	CASSPRTGWETEAFF	TGTGCCAGCAGCCCAAGGACAGGCTGGGAAACTGAAGCTTTCTTT
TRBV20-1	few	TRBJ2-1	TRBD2	CSARGYSGGNNEQFF	TGCAGTGCTAGGGGTTATAGCGGGGGCAACAATGAGCAGTTCTTC
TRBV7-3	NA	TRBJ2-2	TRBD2	CASSPLGTSGRPTGELFF	TGTGCCAGCAGCCCTCTCGGGACTAGCGGGAGACCCACCGGGGAGCTGTTTTTT
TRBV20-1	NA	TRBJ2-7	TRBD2	CSAMGGDWPSLLSLQYF	TGCAGTGCTATGGGGGGGGATTGGCCTAGCCTATTGAGTTTGCAGTACTTC
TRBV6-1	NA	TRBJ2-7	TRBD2	CASIAGGEHEQYF	TGTGCCAGCATAGCGGGGGGGGAACACGAGCAGTACTTC
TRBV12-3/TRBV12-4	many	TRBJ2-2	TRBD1	CASSSGQGLNTGELFF	TGTGCCAGCAGTTCAGGACAGGGGCTTAACACCGGGGAGCTGTTTTTT
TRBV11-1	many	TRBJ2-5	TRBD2	CASSLGVAGTSGRIETQYF	TGTGCCAGCAGCTTAGGGGTCGCCGGGACTAGCGGGAGAATAGAGACCCAGTACTTC
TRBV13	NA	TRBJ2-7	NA	CASSLGLGFNEQYF	TGTGCCAGCAGCTTAGGGCTAGGATTTAACGAGCAGTACTTC
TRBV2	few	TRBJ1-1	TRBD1	CASSRQGGGTEDFF	TGTGCCAGCAGTCGACAGGGAGGAGGGACTGAAGATTTCTTT
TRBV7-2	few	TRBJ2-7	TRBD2	CASSFGGLAGASYEQYF	TGTGCCAGCAGCTTTGGGGGACTAGCGGGAGCGTCCTACGAGCAGTACTTC
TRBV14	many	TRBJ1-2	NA	CASSSAGRTTIGYTF	TGTGCCAGCAGCTCCGCGGGACGCACCACTATTGGCTACACCTTC
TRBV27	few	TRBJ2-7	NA	CASSQRGGYFSYEQYF	TGTGCCAGCAGTCAAAGAGGCGGGTATTTCTCCTACGAGCAGTACTTC
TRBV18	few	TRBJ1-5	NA	CAGSSGTPNQPQHF	TGTGCCGGCTCCTCTGGGACACCCAATCAGCCCCAGCATTTT
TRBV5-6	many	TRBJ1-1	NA	CASSLGGVLRTEAFF	TGTGCCAGCAGCTTGGGGGGGGTCCTACGCACTGAAGCTTTCTTT
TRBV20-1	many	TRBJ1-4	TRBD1	CSASTGEGEKLFF	TGCAGTGCTAGCACAGGGGAGGGTGAAAAACTGTTTTTT
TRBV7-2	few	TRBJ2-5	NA	CASSKRALGETQYF	TGTGCCAGCAGCAAACGGGCCCTAGGGGAGACCCAGTACTTC
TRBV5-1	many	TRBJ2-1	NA	CASSFVAGQINEQFF	TGCGCCAGCAGCTTTGTGGCGGGACAGATCAATGAGCAGTTCTTC
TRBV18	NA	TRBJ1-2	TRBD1	CASYVDRSVYGYTF	TGTGCCAGCTACGTGGACAGGAGCGTCTATGGCTACACCTTC
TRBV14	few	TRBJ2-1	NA	CASSQGGASSYNEQFF	TGTGCCAGCAGCCAAGGCGGAGCGAGCTCCTACAATGAGCAGTTCTTC
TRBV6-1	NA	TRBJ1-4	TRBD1	CASRAQGEKKLFF	TGTGCCAGCAGAGCGCAGGGGGAGAAAAAACTGTTTTTT
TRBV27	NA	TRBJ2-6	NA	CASSLHPVGANVLTF	TGTGCCAGCAGTTTACATCCTGTTGGGGCCAACGTCCTGACTTTC
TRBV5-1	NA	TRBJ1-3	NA	CASSLEPGPTGNTIYF	TGCGCCAGCAGCTTGGAGCCAGGGCCCACTGGAAACACCATATATTTT
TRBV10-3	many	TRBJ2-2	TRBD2	CAISSGTSGANTGELFF	TGTGCCATCAGCTCCGGGACTAGCGGAGCGAACACCGGGGAGCTGTTTTTT
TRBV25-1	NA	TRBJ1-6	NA	CASKEEGYNSPLHF	TGTGCCAGCAAGGAAGAGGGATATAATTCACCCCTCCACTTT
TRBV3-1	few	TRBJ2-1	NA	CASSQMLAANEQFF	TGTGCCAGCAGCCAGATGTTAGCGGCCAATGAGCAGTTCTTC